What follows are 12 T cell receptor beta chains derived from one specimen sequenced in a study of prognosis after radiotherapy for stage I lung cancer. Using two-round multiplex PCR, the authors amplified TCR beta CDR3 from genomic DNA. Each TRBV and TRBJ gene had its own primer in the first PCR round. MiXCR was run by TCRdb on the multiplex PCR reads, yielding one entry per CDR3 protein. This sample has tens of thousands of distinct CDR3 sequences, with approximately 40% found just once. This specimen consisted of PBMCs, obtained before or after stereotactic body radiation therapy (not recorded which). These receptors all stem from a donor over 45 with non-small cell lung cancer.

In this sample, this clonotype turned up many times. The junction does not match germline at one end; this may be a read error. The J gene is TRBJ1-2, the V gene TRBV6-5; the match to TRBD1 covers 7 bases. CDR3 length: 14 residues. Per the germline V gene, CDR1 is MNHEY and CDR2 is SVGAGI. The CDR3 coding sequence is TGTGCCAGCAGTGACTCGACAGGGAGCTATGGCTACACCTTC. Its translation is CASSDSTGSYGYTF.

CDR3 residues: CSAIRDKGEEQYF. The CDR3 region has the DNA TGCAGTGCTATTCGGGATAAGGGCGAAGAGCAGTACTTC. The genes are TRBV20-1 and TRBJ2-7; a possible D gene is TRBD2 (5 bases). The length of the CDR3 is 13 residues. The germline CDR1 and CDR2 sequences are DFQATT and SNEGSKA (reference sequence). V was cut by 4 bases and J by 7 bases, with 17 bases left in between.

The table lists this clonotype with many counts. The genes are TRBV5-1 and TRBJ2-1; weak D call: TRBD2 (6 bases). Per the germline V gene, CDR1 is SGHRS and CDR2 is YFSETQ. CDR3 length: 14 residues. Trimming took off 0 bases at V and 9 bases at J, with 13 bases between the two ends. The CDR3: CASSLAGYSGEQFF. The DNA of the CDR3 is TGCGCCAGCAGCTTGGCAGGGTATAGCGGTGAGCAGTTCTTC.

Worth noting for this clonotype: A much larger clone lies a single base off, so this may be a read error. The chain is built from TRBV12-3 or TRBV12-4 and TRBJ1-2; D gene ambiguous. There are 15 residues in the CDR3. Trimming left V 2 bases short and J 0 bases short, with 10 bases between. The CDR3 loop is CASSLYGVPNYGYTF. CDR3 coding DNA: TGTGCCAGCAGTTTATACGGCGTACCTAACTATGGCTACACCTTC.

This sequence joins TRBV5-5 and TRBJ1-6; TRBD1 matches at 7 bases. CDR3 length: 15 amino acids. V lost 1 base and J lost 10; bases outside the gene matches: 8. CDR1 SGHKS and CDR2 YYEKEE come from the germline V gene (reference sequence). The CDR3 bases are TGTGCCAGCAGCTTGTCGGGACAGCTCTACTCACCCCTCCACTTT. This encodes CASSLSGQLYSPLHF.

This clonotype was picked up many times. It may be a read error: a sequence one base away is much more abundant. The chain recombines TRBV5-1 with TRBJ2-7, with D perhaps matching TRBD2 (6 bases). Trimming stripped 4 bases from V and 5 bases from J, with 16 bases between. Germline loops: CDR1 SGHRS, CDR2 YFSETQ. The CDR3 is made up of 14 amino acids. CDR3 in amino acids: CASSLTGRVDEQYF. DNA for the CDR3: TGCGCCAGCAGCCTTACCGGGAGAGTCGACGAGCAGTACTTC. Complete variable domain (other parts from reference TRBV5-1 and TRBJ2-7): KAGVTQTPRYLIKTRGQQVTLSCSPISGHRSVSWYQQTPGQGLQFLFEYFSETQRNKGNFPGRFSGRQFSNSRSEMNVSTLELGDSALYLCASSLTGRVDEQYFGPGTRLTVT.

This clonotype was counted only a few times. This chain connects TRBV5-1 to TRBJ2-5; D might be TRBD1 (5 bases). The V end lost 2 bases, the J end lost 2 bases, and 7 bases lay between the germline ends. The CDR3 covers 13 residues. Germline V gene data show CDR1 as SGHRS and CDR2 as YFSETQ. DNA for the CDR3: TGCGCCAGCAGCTTTGGACAACAAGAGACCCAGTACTTC. Translated: CASSFGQQETQYF.

The rearrangement links TRBV6-1 to TRBJ2-7; perhaps D is TRBD1 or TRBD2 (5 bases each). Germline CDR1 MNHNS, CDR2 SASEGT. The CDR3 has 13 amino acids. V was clipped by 6 bases and J by 2 bases, with 11 bases between them. CDR3 bases: TGTGCCAGCAGCCAGGGAGTTCCCTACGAGCAGTACTTC. This encodes CASSQGVPYEQYF.

The chain recombines TRBV5-4 with TRBJ1-3; D not resolved. The V gene's germline CDR1 is SGHNT and CDR2 YYREEE (reference sequence). V dropped 1 base and J dropped 0 bases, with 14 bases sitting between them. The CDR3 is made up of 17 amino acids. The chain's CDR3 is CASSLNGGSPSGNTIYF. The CDR3 DNA follows: TGTGCCAGCAGCTTGAATGGAGGCAGCCCCTCTGGAAACACCATATATTTT.

The rearrangement joins TRBV10-3 to TRBJ2-6; D unclear. The V gene lost 7 bases and the J gene lost 4 bases, with 8 bases spanning the gap. Looked up from germline, CDR1 is ENHRY and CDR2 is SYGVKD. The length of the CDR3 is 13 residues. CDR3 in DNA: TGTGCCATCACCCCGGACGGGGCCAACGTCCTGACTTTC. Protein: CAITPDGANVLTF.

CDR3 amino acids: CASSPPGTSAGELFF. In nucleotides, the CDR3 is TGTGCCAGCAGCCCGCCCGGGACTAGCGCCGGGGAGCTGTTTTTT. V usage is TRBV9 and J usage is TRBJ2-2; 10 nucleotides agree with TRBD2. The CDR3 sequence is 15 residues long. Germline V gene lookup returns CDR1 SGDLS and CDR2 YYNGEE. With 4 bases clipped from V and 6 bases from J, the junction kept 6 bases outside the gene matches.

This clonotype was picked up a small number of times. A far larger clone differs by one base, so this is likely a read error. This chain uses TRBV6-2 or TRBV6-3 with TRBJ2-5; perhaps TRBD2 as D (6 bases). The J call may not be correct, given that the DNA end is closer to TRBJ2-1. The CDR3 consists of 17 residues. Germline CDR1 reads MNHEY; CDR2 reads SVGEGT. CDR3 loop: CASSYGRRSVRGYEQFF. CDR3 sequence (DNA): TGTGCCAGCAGTTACGGGAGACGATCGGTGCGGGGATATGAGCAGTTCTTC.